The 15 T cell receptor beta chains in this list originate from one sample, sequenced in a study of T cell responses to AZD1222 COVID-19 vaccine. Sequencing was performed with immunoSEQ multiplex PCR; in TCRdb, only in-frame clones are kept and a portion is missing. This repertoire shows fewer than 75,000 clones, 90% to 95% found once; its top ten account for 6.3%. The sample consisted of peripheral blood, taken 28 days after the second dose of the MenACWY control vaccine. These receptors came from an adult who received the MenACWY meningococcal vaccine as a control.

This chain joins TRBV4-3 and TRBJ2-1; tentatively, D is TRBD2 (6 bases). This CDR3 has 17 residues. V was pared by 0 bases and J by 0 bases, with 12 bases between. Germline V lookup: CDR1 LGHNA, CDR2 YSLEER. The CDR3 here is CASSQEGAGSSYNEQFF. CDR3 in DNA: TGCGCCAGCAGCCAAGAAGGCGCGGGGAGCTCCTACAATGAGCAGTTCTTC.

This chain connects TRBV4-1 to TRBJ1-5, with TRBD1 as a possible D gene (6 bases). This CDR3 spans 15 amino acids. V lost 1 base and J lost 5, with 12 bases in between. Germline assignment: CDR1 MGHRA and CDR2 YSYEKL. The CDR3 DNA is TGCGCCAGCAGCCAAGCCTGGACAGCACATCAGCCCCAGCATTTT. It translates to CASSQAWTAHQPQHF.

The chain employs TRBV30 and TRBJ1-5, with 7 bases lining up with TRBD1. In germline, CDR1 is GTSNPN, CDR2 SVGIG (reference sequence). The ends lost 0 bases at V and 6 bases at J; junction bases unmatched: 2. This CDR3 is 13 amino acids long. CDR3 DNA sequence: TGTGCCTGGAGTGTTGAGGGGGCTCAGCCCCAGCATTTT. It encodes CAWSVEGAQPQHF.

The CDR3, as DNA: TGTGCCATAAGGACGGGGCCTGAGGGCTACACCTTC. This sequence encodes CAIRTGPEGYTF. V gene TRBV28 combines with J gene TRBJ1-2, with D maybe TRBD1 (5 bases). Trimming stripped 10 bases from V and 8 bases from J, with 17 bases between. CDR1 and CDR2 (germline): MDHEN, SYDVKM. This CDR3 comprises 12 residues.

CDR3 coding DNA: TGTGCCAGCAGCTTAGGCAGCGCCTACGAGCAGTACTTC. Translating it yields CASSLGSAYEQYF. This chain joins TRBV5-6 and TRBJ2-7; D remains unclear. This CDR3 is built from 13 residues. The germline CDR1 and CDR2 sequences are SGHDT and YYEEEE. Trimming took 2 bases from V and 2 from J, leaving 8 bases between them.

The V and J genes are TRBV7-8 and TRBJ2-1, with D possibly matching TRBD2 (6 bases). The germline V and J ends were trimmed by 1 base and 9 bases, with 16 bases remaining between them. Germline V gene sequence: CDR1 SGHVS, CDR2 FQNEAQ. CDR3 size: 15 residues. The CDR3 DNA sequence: TGTGCCAGCAGCTTAGAGTTGGGGCGGGAAGTTGAGCAGTTCTTC. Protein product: CASSLELGREVEQFF.

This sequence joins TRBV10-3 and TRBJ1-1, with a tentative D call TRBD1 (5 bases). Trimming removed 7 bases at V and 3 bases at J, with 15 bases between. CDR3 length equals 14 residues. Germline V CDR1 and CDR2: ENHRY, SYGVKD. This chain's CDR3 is CAIKSGAMDTEAFF. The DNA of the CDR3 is TGTGCCATCAAATCCGGGGCGATGGACACTGAAGCTTTCTTT.

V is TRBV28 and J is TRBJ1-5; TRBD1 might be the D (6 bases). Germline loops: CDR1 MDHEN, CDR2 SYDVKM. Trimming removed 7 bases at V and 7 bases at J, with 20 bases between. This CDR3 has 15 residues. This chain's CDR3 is CASTSGSGAEQPQHF. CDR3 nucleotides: TGTGCCAGCACCTCAGGGTCGGGGGCAGAACAGCCCCAGCATTTT.

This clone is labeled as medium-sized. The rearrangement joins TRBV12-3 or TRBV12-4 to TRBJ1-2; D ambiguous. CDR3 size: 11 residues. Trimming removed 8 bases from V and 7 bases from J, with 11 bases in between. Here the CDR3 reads CASAIVAGYTF. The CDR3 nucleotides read TGTGCCAGCGCCATTGTAGCTGGCTACACCTTC.

The CDR3 is CASSLDRGPGELFF. CDR3 nucleotides: TGTGCCAGCAGCTTAGATCGGGGCCCCGGGGAGCTGTTTTTT. This rearrangement joins TRBV11-2 to TRBJ2-2; either TRBD1 or TRBD2 may supply D (5 bases each). Trimming took off 0 bases at V and 6 bases at J, with 8 bases between the two ends. This CDR3 is 14 amino acids long. Germline V gene data show CDR1 as SGHAT and CDR2 as FQNNGV. The whole variable domain, filled in from reference TRBV11-2 and TRBJ2-2, reads EAGVAQSPRYKIIEKRQSVAFWCNPISGHATLYWYQQILGQGPKLLIQFQNNGVVDDSQLPKDRFSAERLKGVDSTLKIQPAKLEDSAVYLCASSLDRGPGELFFGEGSRLTVL.

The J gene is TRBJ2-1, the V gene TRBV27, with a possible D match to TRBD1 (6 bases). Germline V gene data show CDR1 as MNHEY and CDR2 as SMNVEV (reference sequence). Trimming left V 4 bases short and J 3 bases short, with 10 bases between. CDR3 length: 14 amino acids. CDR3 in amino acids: CASSSRTVYNEQFF. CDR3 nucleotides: TGTGCCAGCAGTTCCCGGACAGTCTACAATGAGCAGTTCTTC.

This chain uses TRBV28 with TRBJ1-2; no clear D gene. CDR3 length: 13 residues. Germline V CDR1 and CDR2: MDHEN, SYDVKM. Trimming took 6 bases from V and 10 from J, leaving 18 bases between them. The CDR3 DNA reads TGTGCCAGCAGAAGAACCGCTTACGTGGCCTACACCTTC. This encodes CASRRTAYVAYTF.

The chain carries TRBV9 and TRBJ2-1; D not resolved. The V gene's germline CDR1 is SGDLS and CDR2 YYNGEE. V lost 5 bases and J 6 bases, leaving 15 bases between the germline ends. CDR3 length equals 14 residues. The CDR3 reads CASSLTPGPNEQFF. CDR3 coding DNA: TGTGCCAGCAGTCTCACTCCGGGCCCCAATGAGCAGTTCTTC.

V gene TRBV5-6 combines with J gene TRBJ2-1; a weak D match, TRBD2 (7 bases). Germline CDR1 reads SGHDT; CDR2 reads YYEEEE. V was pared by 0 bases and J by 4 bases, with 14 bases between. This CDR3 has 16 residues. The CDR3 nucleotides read TGTGCCAGCAGCTTGGAGGGGGGAGGGCTGTACAATGAGCAGTTCTTC. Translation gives CASSLEGGGLYNEQFF.

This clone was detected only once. CDR3 residues: CASSEVRGGSNQPQHF. CDR3 nucleotide sequence: TGTGCCAGCAGTGAAGTAAGGGGGGGAAGCAATCAGCCCCAGCATTTT. This chain connects TRBV2 to TRBJ1-5, with D tentatively TRBD1 (6 bases). The V end lost 1 base, the J end lost 1 base, and 11 bases lay between the germline ends. This CDR3 contains 16 residues. The germline gives CDR1 SNHLY, CDR2 FYNNEI.